This T cell receptor beta chain originates from a study of blood T cell repertoires in COVID-19. Clones were read by immunoSEQ multiplex PCR, and TCRdb kept only the in-frame ones, dropping some. Of about 240,000 clones listed, about 85% were seen once; the top ten hold roughly 7.8%. Sequences were obtained from peripheral blood. The source is a man in his 60s who had recovered from COVID-19.

The CDR3 protein is CASSQTGTGSGGYTF. As DNA, the CDR3 is TGCGCCAGCAGCCAGACCGGGACAGGGAGTGGGGGCTACACCTTC. This chain uses TRBV5-1 with TRBJ1-2; 9 bases align to TRBD1. Germline V gene sequence: CDR1 SGHRS, CDR2 YFSETQ. This CDR3 is built from 15 residues. Trimming took 4 bases from V and 8 from J; bases not matched to a gene: 12.